Below, 22 T cell receptor beta chains from the same sample are listed, as sequenced in a study of blood T cell repertoires in COVID-19. The assay was immunoSEQ multiplex PCR, and TCRdb's table has in-frame clones only and misses some. The sample contains tens of thousands of clones, around nine tenths of which appear only once. Sequenced material: peripheral blood. The receptor set was obtained from a man in his 70s with active COVID-19.

CDR3 region: CASSIDLGARTLMNTEAFF. CDR3 DNA: TGTGCCAGTAGTATAGATCTAGGGGCAAGGACCCTCATGAACACTGAAGCTTTCTTT. This chain uses TRBV19 with TRBJ1-1; D perhaps matches TRBD1 (5 bases). The CDR3 length is 19 residues. In germline, CDR1 is LNHDA, CDR2 SQIVND (reference sequence). Trimming shortened V by 0 bases and J by 0 bases, and 20 bases separated the two germline ends. Full variable domain (remainder filled in from reference TRBV19 and TRBJ1-1): DGGITQSPKYLFRKEGQNVTLSCEQNLNHDAMYWYRQDPGQGLRLIYYSQIVNDFQKGDIAEGYSVSREKKESFPLTVTSAQKNPTAFYLCASSIDLGARTLMNTEAFFGQGTRLTVV.

This clone was counted once. The chain employs TRBV5-5 and TRBJ2-7; TRBD1 aligns across 9 bases. After removal of 0 bases from V and 3 bases from J, the junction contained 4 bases not matched to a gene. This CDR3 is built from 15 residues. Germline CDR1 is SGHKS and CDR2 is YYEKEE (reference sequence). CDR3 DNA: TGTGCCAGCAGCTTGGACGGACAGGGGTACTACGAGCAGTACTTC. It is translated as CASSLDGQGYYEQYF.

The V call is TRBV6-5, the J call TRBJ1-2; 7 nucleotides line up with TRBD1. Germline CDR1 and CDR2: MNHEY and SVGAGI. V was pared by 4 bases and J by 2 bases, with 7 bases of the junction left unmatched. This CDR3 contains 15 residues. CDR3 coding DNA: TGTGCCAGCAGTTCAGCGGCGACAGGGAACTATGGCTACACCTTC. Translation gives CASSSAATGNYGYTF.

The chain combines TRBV27 with TRBJ2-4, with 16 bases matching TRBD2. After removal of 8 bases from V and 0 bases from J, the junction contained 1 base not matched to a gene. Germline V gene data show CDR1 as MNHEY and CDR2 as SMNVEV (reference sequence). The CDR3 consists of 16 residues. The CDR3 bases are TGTGCCAGCGGGACTAGCGGGGGGGGAGCCAAAAACATTCAGTACTTC. Translating it yields CASGTSGGGAKNIQYF.

CDR3: CASTPTGGPSNEQFF. The DNA for the CDR3 is TGTGCCAGCACCCCGACAGGGGGTCCTAGCAATGAGCAGTTCTTC. This chain joins TRBV6-5 and TRBJ2-1; TRBD1 matches 9 bases. Germline V gene lookup returns CDR1 MNHEY and CDR2 SVGAGI. J lost 6 bases, V lost 7 bases, and 10 bases had no gene match. This CDR3 comprises 15 residues.

The V and J genes are TRBV2 and TRBJ2-7; TRBD1 matches at 10 bases. The CDR3 loop spans 14 amino acids. With 6 bases clipped from V and 7 bases from J, the junction kept 9 bases outside the gene matches. Germline V gene sequence: CDR1 SNHLY, CDR2 FYNNEI. This chain's CDR3 is CASREGTGAWEQYF. DNA of the CDR3: TGTGCCAGCAGGGAGGGGACAGGGGCTTGGGAGCAGTACTTC.

The rearrangement joins TRBV6-5 to TRBJ2-6; 7 nucleotides align to TRBD1. The CDR3 extends over 16 amino acids. The V gene end was trimmed by 4 bases and the J gene end by 2 bases; junction bases not matched to a gene: 5. Germline V gene data show CDR1 as MNHEY and CDR2 as SVGAGI. The CDR3 sequence: CASSLTGMAGANVLTF. The CDR3 DNA is TGTGCCAGCAGTTTGACAGGGATGGCTGGGGCCAACGTCCTGACTTTC.

This rearrangement joins TRBV30 to TRBJ1-1; D call uncertain. This CDR3 contains 13 residues. Germline CDR1 and CDR2: GTSNPN and SVGIG (reference sequence). Trimming took off 1 base at V and 1 base at J, with 7 bases between the two ends. CDR3 DNA: TGTGCCTGGAGTGGACACCCGAACACTGAAGCTTTCTTT. Amino acid sequence: CAWSGHPNTEAFF.

This clone was seen only once. A read error may account for a junction end that differs from germline. The sample holds other DNA sequences that translate to the same CDR3. The V and J genes are TRBV10-3 and TRBJ1-4; 7 bases line up with TRBD1. Germline CDR1 reads ENHRY; CDR2 reads SYGVKD. The CDR3 is 15 amino acids. The CDR3: CAIRAGQATNEKLFF. For the CDR3, the DNA is TGTGCCATCAGAGCTGGACAGGCAACTAACGAAAAACTGTTTTTT.

The chain recombines TRBV28 with TRBJ1-1, with 11 nucleotides matching TRBD1. The CDR3 runs to 14 residues. V lost 5 bases, J lost 4 bases, and 3 bases stayed unmatched. CDR1 is MDHEN, CDR2 SYDVKM, per germline. The CDR3: CASSGTGGLTEAFF. Written as DNA, the CDR3 is TGTGCCAGCAGTGGGACAGGGGGACTCACTGAAGCTTTCTTT. The full variable domain, rest sourced from reference TRBV28 and TRBJ1-1, is DVKVTQSSRYLVKRTGEKVFLECVQDMDHENMFWYRQDPGLGLRLIYFSYDVKMKEKGDIPEGYSVSREKKERFSLILESASTNQTSMYLCASSGTGGLTEAFFGQGTRLTVV.

This clone was seen just once. The CDR3 coding sequence is TGCGCCAGCAGCTTGGTCGACAGGGGGCAGAACGAGCAGTACTTC. The encoded protein is CASSLVDRGQNEQYF. V usage is TRBV5-1 and J usage is TRBJ2-7; 10 bases line up with TRBD1. The CDR3 has 15 residues. Trimming cost V 0 bases and J 5 bases; bases outside gene matches: 5. Germline CDR1 is SGHRS and CDR2 is YFSETQ.

V usage is TRBV1 and J usage is TRBJ1-2; the listed D gene, TRBD1, was not tested against the DNA. TRBV1 is designated a pseudogene. This CDR3 has 13 residues. Written as DNA, the CDR3 is TGCACCGAAAGACAGGGGGTGGGCTATGGCTACACCTTC. As protein: CTERQGVGYGYTF.

The chain links TRBV3-1 (or the pseudogene TRBV3-2) to TRBJ2-1; 12 bases match TRBD1. This CDR3 has 14 residues. In germline, CDR1 is LGHDT, CDR2 YNNKEL (reference sequence). Trimming took 4 bases from V and 9 from J; bases not matched to a gene: 4. Here the CDR3 DNA reads TGTGCCAGCAGCCCGGGACAGGGGGCGGTTGAGCAGTTCTTC. It codes for CASSPGQGAVEQFF.

The V call is TRBV6-5, the J call TRBJ2-2, with D perhaps TRBD2 (5 bases). V was cut by 2 bases and J by 4 bases, with 5 bases left in between. Germline V CDR1 and CDR2: MNHEY, SVGAGI. The CDR3 loop spans 13 amino acids. CDR3 sequence: CASSYRGTGELFF. The CDR3 DNA is TGTGCCAGCAGTTACCGGGGCACCGGGGAGCTGTTTTTT.

CDR3 nucleotide sequence: TGTGCCAGCAGCCGGACTAGCGGGGGGGTGCAAGAGACCCAGTACTTC. Protein sequence: CASSRTSGGVQETQYF. The rearrangement links TRBV4-2 to TRBJ2-5; 15 bases fit TRBD2. Germline CDR1 is LGHNA and CDR2 is YNFKEQ. V shed 4 bases, J shed 2 bases, and the junction held 2 bases outside the gene matches. The CDR3 extends over 16 amino acids.

The chain combines TRBV6-5 with TRBJ1-6, with a weak D call TRBD1 (6 bases). The germline gives CDR1 MNHEY, CDR2 SVGAGI. The germline V and J ends were trimmed by 5 bases and 7 bases, with 12 bases remaining between them. The CDR3 has 14 amino acids. CDR3 in amino acids: CASSLDRGNSPLHF. As DNA, the CDR3 is TGTGCCAGCAGTCTGGACAGAGGGAATTCACCCCTCCACTTT.

This clone was detected only once. The chain recombines TRBV6-5 with TRBJ1-2; D unclear. The germline gives CDR1 MNHEY, CDR2 SVGAGI. Deletions cut 4 bases from V and 3 bases from J, with 15 bases between. CDR3 size: 15 residues. The CDR3 coding sequence is TGTGCCAGCAGTTTAGGACTTCCCTGGGACTATGGCTACACCTTC. This gives the protein CASSLGLPWDYGYTF.

The V call is TRBV5-1, the J call TRBJ2-5, with D possibly matching TRBD2 (5 bases). This CDR3 comprises 13 residues. V was shortened by 5 bases and J by 4 bases, with 12 bases between the two germline ends. Germline assignment: CDR1 SGHRS and CDR2 YFSETQ. As DNA, the CDR3 is TGCGCCAGCAGTGAGAGGGCCAGAGAGACCCAGTACTTC. This gives the protein CASSERARETQYF.

This clone was recorded once. The chain links TRBV9 to TRBJ1-5; D might be TRBD1 (6 bases). CDR1 and CDR2 (germline): SGDLS, YYNGEE. The CDR3 loop spans 13 amino acids. V gave up 5 bases and J gave up 4 bases, with 10 bases separating them. DNA of the CDR3: TGTGCCAGCAGTAAGGACAGTAATCAGCCCCAGCATTTT. It translates to CASSKDSNQPQHF.

J is TRBJ1-2 and V is TRBV5-1; 7 bases map to TRBD1. The CDR3 has 17 amino acids. V dropped 4 bases and J dropped 5; count of bases not matched to a gene: 17. The germline gives CDR1 SGHRS, CDR2 YFSETQ. The CDR3 nucleotides read TGCGCCAGCAGCCGAACAACAGGGGCATTTGAGGATTATGGCTACACCTTC. As protein: CASSRTTGAFEDYGYTF.

The chain combines TRBV12-5 with TRBJ1-5, with D possibly being TRBD1 (5 bases). The CDR3 totals 14 residues. Germline V gives CDR1 LGHNT, CDR2 FRNRAP. V dropped 6 bases and J dropped 6 bases, with 15 bases sitting between them. The chain's CDR3 is CASGPLREGQPQHF. The CDR3 nucleotides are TGTGCTAGTGGCCCCCTCAGGGAGGGTCAGCCCCAGCATTTT.

The table lists this clone with a count of one. The chain couples TRBV18 to TRBJ2-6; 14 bases fit TRBD2. V shed 6 bases and J 1 base; nucleotides not matched to a gene: 5. The germline V gene encodes CDR1 KGHSH and CDR2 LQKENI. The CDR3 extends over 18 amino acids. The CDR3 DNA is TGTGCCAGCTCTTCAGGACTAGCGGGGGGTTCTGGGGCCAACGTCCTGACTTTC. It yields the protein CASSSGLAGGSGANVLTF.